This T cell receptor beta chain appears in the sequencing data of a study of siplizumab effects on memory and regulatory T cells. Points on this clone: Its matching antigen is unknown. A junction boundary mismatches the germline segment, possibly from a read error.

Libraries were prepared by immunoSEQ multiplex PCR; TCRdb keeps only in-frame clonotypes and omits some of them. The table lists 7,000 or so clones, roughly a third of them singletons, with around a sixth in the top ten. Responder and stimulator cells in the mixed lymphocyte reaction were cultured together for more than 5 days at 37°C. This CDR3 contains 13 residues. Study conclusions and caveats: Contribution to the alloresponse seemed major for naive T cells, which also seemed more diverse than memory cells.

The TCR sequence derives from a human donor in good health; the cells came from an allogeneic mixed lymphocyte reaction. Sequenced input: CFSE-low (dividing) CD8+ T cells sorted from an allogeneic mixed lymphocyte reaction. V is TRBV5-3 and J is TRBJ2-3; no definite D call. TRBV5-3 is recorded as an ORF, its role being uncertain. In DNA, the CDR3 is TGTGCCAGCAGCTTGGCCGTATCAGATACGCAGTATTTT. This codes for CASSLAVSDTQYF.